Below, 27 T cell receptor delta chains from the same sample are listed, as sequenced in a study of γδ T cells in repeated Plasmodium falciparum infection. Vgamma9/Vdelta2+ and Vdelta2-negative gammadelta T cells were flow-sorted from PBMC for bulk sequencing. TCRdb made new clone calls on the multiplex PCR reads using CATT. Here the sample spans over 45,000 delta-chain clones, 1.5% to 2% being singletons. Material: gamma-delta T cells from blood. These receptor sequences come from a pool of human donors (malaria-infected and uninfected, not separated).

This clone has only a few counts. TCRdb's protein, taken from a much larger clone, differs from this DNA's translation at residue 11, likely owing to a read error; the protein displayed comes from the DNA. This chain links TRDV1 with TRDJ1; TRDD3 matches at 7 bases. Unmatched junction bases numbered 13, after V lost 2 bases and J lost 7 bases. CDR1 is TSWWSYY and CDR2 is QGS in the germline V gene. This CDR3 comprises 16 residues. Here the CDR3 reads CALGEGTGEPAGKLIF. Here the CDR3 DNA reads TGTGCTCTTGGGGAAGGAACTGGGGAACCCGCCGGTAAACTCATCTTT.

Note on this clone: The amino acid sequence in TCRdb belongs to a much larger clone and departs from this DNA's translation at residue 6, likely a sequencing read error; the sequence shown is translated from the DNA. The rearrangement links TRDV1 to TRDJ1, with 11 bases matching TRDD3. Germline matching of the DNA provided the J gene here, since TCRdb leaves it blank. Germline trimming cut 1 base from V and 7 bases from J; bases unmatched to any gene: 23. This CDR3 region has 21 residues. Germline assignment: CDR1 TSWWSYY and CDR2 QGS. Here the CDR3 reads CALGEPFLLDAWGIQVGKLIF. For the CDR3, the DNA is TGTGCTCTTGGGGAACCTTTCCTTCTGGATGCCTGGGGGATACAGGTCGGTAAACTCATCTTT.

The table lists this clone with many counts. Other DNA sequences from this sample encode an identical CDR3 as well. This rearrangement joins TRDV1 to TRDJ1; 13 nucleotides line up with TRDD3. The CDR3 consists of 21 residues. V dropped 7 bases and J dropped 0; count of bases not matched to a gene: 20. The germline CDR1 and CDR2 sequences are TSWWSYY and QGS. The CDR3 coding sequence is TGTGCTCTTGACTTACCTCCCGAGTACTGGGGGATACGGGGACACACCGATAAACTCATCTTT. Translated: CALDLPPEYWGIRGHTDKLIF.

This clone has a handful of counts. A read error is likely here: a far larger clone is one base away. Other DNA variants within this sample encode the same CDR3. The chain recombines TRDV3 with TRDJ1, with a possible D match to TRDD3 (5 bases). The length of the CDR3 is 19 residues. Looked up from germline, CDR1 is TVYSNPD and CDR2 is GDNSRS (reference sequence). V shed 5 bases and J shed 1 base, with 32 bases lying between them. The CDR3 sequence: CAIRAHSELCESATDKLIF. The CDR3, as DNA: TGTGCCATACGTGCTCACTCTGAATTGTGCGAAAGTGCCACCGATAAACTCATCTTT.

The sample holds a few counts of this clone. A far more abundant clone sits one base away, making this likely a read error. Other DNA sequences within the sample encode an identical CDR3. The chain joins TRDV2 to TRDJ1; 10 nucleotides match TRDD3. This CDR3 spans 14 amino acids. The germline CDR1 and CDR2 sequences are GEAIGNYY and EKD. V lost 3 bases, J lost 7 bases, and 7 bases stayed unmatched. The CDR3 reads CACDELGDSSKLIF. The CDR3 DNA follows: TGTGCCTGTGACGAACTGGGGGATTCAAGTAAACTCATCTTT.

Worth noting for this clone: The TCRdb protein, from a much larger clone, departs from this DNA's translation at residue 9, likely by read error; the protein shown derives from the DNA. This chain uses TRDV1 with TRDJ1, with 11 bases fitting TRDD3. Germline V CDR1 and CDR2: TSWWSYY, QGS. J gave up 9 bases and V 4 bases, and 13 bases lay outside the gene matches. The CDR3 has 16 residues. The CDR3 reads CALGGGDGCWGIQLIF. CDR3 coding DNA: TGTGCTCTTGGGGGGGGAGACGGATGCTGGGGGATACAACTCATCTTT.

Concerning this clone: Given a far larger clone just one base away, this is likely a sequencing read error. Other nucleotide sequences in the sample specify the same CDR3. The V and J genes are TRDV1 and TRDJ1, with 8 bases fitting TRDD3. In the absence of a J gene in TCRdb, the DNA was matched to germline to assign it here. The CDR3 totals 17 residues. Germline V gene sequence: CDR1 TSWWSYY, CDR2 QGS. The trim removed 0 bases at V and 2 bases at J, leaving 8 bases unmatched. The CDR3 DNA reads TGTGCTCTTGGGGAACTAACAATGGGGGATGGGACCGATAAACTCATCTTT. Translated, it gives CALGELTMGDGTDKLIF.

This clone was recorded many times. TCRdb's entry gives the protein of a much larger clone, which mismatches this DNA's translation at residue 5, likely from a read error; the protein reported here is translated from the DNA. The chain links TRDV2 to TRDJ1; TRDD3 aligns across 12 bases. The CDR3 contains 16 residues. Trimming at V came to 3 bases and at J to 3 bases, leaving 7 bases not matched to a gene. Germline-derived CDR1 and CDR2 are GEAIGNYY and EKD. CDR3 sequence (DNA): TGTGCCTGTGACGCCCTTACTGGGGGATACCCCGATAAACTCATCTTT. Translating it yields CACDALTGGYPDKLIF.

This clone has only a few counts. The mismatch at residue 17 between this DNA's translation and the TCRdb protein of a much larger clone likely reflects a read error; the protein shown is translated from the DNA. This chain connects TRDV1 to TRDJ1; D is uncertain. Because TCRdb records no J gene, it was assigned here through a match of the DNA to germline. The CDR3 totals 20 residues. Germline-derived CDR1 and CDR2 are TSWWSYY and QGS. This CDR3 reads CALGDQTSSVLPMYTDRLIF. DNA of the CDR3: TGTGCTCTTGGGGACCAAACGTCATCGGTACTGCCTATGTACACCGATAGACTCATCTTT.

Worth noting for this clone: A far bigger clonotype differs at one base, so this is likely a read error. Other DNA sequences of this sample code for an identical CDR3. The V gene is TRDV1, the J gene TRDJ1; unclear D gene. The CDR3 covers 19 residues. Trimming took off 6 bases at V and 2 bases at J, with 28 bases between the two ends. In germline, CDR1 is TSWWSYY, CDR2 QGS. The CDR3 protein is CALGGPQGVPRLGTDKLIF. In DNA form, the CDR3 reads TGTGCTCTTGGAGGACCACAAGGGGTGCCCCGTCTTGGAACCGATAAACTCATCTTT.

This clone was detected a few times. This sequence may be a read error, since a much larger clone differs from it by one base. CDR3 sequence reads: CACDTVDWGPLRNSDKLTF. CDR3 in DNA: TGTGCCTGTGACACCGTTGACTGGGGACCTCTGAGGAACTCCGATAAACTCACCTTT. The V gene was identified as TRDV2, while no J gene was called; TRDD3 reflects the table's D call only, with no check against the DNA. Germline CDR1 GEAIGNYY, CDR2 EKD. The CDR3 loop spans 19 amino acids.

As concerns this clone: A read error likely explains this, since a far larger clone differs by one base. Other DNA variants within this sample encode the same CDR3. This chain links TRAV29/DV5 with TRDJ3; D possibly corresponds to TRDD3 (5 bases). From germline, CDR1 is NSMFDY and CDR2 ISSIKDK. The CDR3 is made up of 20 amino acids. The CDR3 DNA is TGTGCAGCAAGCGGCCCCTTGGGTCGGTATAGCTCCTGGGACACCCGACAGATGTTCTTC. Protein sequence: CAASGPLGRYSSWDTRQMFF.

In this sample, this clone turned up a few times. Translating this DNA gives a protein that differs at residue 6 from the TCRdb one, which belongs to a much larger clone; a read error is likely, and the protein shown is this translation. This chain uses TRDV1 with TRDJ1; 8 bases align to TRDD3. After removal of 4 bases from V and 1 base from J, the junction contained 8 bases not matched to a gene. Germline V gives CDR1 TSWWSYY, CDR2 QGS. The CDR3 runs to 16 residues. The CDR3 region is CALGGIKGDITDKLIF. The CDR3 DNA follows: TGTGCTCTTGGGGGCATAAAGGGGGATATCACCGATAAACTCATCTTT.

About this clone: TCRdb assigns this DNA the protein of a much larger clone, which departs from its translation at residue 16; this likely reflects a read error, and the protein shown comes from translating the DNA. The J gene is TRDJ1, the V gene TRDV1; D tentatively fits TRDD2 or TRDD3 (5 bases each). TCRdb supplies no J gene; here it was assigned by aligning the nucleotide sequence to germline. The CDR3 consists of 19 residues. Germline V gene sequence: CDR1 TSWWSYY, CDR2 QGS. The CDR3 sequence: CALGELRAYPGRKADELIF. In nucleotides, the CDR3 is TGTGCTCTTGGGGAACTCAGGGCCTACCCGGGGAGAAAGGCCGATGAACTCATCTTT.

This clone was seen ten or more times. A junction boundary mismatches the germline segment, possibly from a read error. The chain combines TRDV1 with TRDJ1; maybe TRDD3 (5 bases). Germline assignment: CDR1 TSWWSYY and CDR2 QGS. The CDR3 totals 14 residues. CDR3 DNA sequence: TGTGCCCTTGGGGAATGGTTTGGCTCCGATAAACTCATCTTT. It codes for CALGEWFGSDKLIF.

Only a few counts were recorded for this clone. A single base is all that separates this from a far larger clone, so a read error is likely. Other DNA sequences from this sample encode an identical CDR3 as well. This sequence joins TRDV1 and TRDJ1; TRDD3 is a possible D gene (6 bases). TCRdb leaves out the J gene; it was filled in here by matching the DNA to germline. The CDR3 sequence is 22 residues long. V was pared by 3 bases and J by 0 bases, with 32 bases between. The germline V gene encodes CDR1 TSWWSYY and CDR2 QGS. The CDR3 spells CALGEPRPSISYWESYTDKLIF. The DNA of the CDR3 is TGTGCTCTTGGGGAGCCTCGGCCCTCCATATCTTACTGGGAATCCTACACCGATAAACTCATCTTT.

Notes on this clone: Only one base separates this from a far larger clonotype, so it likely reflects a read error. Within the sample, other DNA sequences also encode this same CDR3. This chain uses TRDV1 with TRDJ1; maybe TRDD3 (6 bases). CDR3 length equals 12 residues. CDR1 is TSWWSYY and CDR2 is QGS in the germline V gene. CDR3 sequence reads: CALGMGADKLIF. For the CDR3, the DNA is TGTGCTCTTGGGATGGGGGCCGACAAACTCATCTTT.

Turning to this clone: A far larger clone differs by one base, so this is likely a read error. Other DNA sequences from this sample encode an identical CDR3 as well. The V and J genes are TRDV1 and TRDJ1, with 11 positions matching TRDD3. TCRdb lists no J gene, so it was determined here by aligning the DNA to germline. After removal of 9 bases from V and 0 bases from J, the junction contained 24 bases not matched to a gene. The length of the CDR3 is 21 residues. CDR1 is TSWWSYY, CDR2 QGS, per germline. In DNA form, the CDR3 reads TGTGCTCTCCGCCGTCTAATCTGGGGGATACAGGGGGGCCAGTACACCGATAAACTCATCTTT. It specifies CALRRLIWGIQGGQYTDKLIF.

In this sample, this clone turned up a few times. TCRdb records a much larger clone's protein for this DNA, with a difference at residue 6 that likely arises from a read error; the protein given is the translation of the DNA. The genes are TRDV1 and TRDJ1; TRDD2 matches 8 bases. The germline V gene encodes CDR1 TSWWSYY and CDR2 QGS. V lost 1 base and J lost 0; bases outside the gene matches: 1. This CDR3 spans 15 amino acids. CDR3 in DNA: TGTGCTCTTGGGGAACCCTTCCTAAACACCGATAAACTCATCTTT. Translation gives CALGEPFLNTDKLIF.

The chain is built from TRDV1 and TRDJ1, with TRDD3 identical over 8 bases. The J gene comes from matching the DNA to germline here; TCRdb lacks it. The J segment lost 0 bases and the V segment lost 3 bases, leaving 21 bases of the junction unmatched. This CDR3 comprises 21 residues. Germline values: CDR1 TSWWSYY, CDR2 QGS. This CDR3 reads CALGDFPRTEDWGSYTDKLIF. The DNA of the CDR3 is TGTGCTCTTGGGGACTTTCCTAGAACAGAGGACTGGGGGTCCTACACCGATAAACTCATCTTT.

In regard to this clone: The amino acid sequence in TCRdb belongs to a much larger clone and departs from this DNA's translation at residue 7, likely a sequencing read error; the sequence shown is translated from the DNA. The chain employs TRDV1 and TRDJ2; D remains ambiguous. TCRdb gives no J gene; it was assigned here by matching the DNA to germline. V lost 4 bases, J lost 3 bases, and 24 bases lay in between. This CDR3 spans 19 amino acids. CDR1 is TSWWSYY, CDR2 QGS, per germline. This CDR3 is CALGGLQASTLTLTAQLFF. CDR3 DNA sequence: TGTGCTCTTGGGGGGCTACAAGCCAGCACCCTAACCCTGACAGCACAACTCTTCTTT.

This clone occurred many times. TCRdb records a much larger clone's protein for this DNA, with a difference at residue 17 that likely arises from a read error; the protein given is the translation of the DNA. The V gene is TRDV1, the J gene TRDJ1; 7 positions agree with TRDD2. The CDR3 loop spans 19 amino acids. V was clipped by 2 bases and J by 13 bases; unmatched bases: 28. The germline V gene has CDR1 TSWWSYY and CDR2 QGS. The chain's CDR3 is CALGEDPPLPQLSTWQPIF. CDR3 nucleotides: TGTGCTCTTGGGGAAGATCCGCCCCTTCCTCAGTTGTCCACCTGGCAACCCATCTTT.

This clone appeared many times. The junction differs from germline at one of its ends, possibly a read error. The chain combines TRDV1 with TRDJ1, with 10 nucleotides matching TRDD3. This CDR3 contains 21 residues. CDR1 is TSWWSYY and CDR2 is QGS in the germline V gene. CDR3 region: CALWERFLPHDLGDTSDKLIF. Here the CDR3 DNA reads TGTGCTCTTTGGGAACGTTTCCTACCTCACGACTTGGGGGATACCTCGGATAAACTCATCTTT.

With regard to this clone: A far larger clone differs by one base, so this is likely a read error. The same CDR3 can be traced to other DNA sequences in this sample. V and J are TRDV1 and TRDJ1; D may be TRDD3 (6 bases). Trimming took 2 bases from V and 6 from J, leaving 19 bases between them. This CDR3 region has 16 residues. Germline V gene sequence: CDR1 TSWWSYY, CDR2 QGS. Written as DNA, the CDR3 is TGTGCTCTTGGGGAAGATCTGCTCTACTGGGTCAATAAACTCATCTTT. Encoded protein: CALGEDLLYWVNKLIF.

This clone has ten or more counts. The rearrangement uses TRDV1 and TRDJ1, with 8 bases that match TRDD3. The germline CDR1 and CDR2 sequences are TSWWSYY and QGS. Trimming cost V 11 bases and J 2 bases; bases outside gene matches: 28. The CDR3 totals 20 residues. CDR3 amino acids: CALGGSTFPVLLGDTDKLIF. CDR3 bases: TGTGCTTTAGGGGGCTCGACTTTCCCCGTACTGTTGGGGGATACCGATAAACTCATCTTT.

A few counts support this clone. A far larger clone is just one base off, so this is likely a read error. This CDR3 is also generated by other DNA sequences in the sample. The CDR3 DNA sequence: TGTGCCTGTGACTGGGGGATACGCGGCTGGGACACCCGTCAGATGTTTTTC. This codes for CACDWGIRGWDTRQMFF. The chain couples TRDV2 to TRDJ3; 11 bases line up with TRDD3. TCRdb carries no J gene annotation; the J gene was assigned here by matching the DNA with germline. The CDR3 spans 17 residues. Germline CDR1 is GEAIGNYY and CDR2 is EKD.

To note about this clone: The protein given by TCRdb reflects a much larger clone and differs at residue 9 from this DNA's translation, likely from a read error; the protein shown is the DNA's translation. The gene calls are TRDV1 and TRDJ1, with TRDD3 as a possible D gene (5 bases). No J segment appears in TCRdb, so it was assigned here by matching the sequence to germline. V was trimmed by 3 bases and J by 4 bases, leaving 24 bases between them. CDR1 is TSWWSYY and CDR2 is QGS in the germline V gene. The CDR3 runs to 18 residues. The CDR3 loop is CALGDFPLPGRGGDKLIF. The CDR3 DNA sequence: TGTGCTCTTGGGGACTTTCCCCTCCCTGGCCGCGGGGGCGATAAACTCATCTTT.